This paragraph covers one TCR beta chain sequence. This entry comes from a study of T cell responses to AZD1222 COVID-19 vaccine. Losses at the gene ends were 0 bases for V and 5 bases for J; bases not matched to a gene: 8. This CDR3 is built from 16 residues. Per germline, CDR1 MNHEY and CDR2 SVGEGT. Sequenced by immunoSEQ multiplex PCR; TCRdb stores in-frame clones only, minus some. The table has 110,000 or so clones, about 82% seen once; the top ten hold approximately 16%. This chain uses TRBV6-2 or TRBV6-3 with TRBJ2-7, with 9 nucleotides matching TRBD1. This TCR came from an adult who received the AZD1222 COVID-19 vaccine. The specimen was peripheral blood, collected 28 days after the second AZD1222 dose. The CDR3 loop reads CASSYSGTGYGDEQYF. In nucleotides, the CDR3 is TGTGCCAGCAGTTACTCGGGGACAGGGTACGGCGACGAGCAGTACTTC.